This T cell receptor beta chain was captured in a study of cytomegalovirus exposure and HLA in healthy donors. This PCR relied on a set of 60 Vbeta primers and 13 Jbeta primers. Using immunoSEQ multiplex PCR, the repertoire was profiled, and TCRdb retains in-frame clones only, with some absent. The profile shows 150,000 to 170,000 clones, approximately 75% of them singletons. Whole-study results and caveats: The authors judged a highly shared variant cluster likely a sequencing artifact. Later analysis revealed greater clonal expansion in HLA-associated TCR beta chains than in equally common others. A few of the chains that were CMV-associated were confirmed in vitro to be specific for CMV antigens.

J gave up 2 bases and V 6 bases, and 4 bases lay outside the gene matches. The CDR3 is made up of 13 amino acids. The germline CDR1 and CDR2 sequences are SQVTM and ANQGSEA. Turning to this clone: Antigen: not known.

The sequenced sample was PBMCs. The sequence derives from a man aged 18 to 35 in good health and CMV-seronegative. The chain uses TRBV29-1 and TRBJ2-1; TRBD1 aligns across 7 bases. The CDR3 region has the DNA TGCAGCGTGGAGGACAGGACCTACAATGAGCAGTTCTTC. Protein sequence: CSVEDRTYNEQFF.